The 14 T cell receptor beta chains below were found in one sample sequenced in a study of control samples from healthy donors and cancer patients. Clones were sequenced by immunoSEQ multiplex PCR, and TCRdb holds only the in-frame ones, with some missing. Of 80,000 to 100,000 clones detected, roughly 90% appear once; the ten largest clones hold less than 3.5%. Sequences were obtained from blood. Source of these receptors: a human donor in good health. The donor label of this sample is uncertain.

This chain links TRBV19 with TRBJ1-1; D may be TRBD1 (5 bases). CDR1 LNHDA and CDR2 SQIVND come from the germline V gene (reference sequence). The CDR3 length is 14 residues. V was clipped by 3 bases and J by 0 bases, with 8 bases between them. This CDR3 reads CASSIGGMNTEAFF. CDR3 sequence (DNA): TGTGCCAGTAGTATCGGGGGAATGAACACTGAAGCTTTCTTT.

The chain couples TRBV7-3 to TRBJ2-2; tentative D call: TRBD2 (7 bases). Trimming removed 2 bases at V and 2 bases at J, with 12 bases between. CDR1 and CDR2 (germline): SGHTA, FQGTGA. This CDR3 region has 16 residues. The CDR3 sequence: CASSLPGGPNTGELFF. The CDR3 region has the DNA TGTGCCAGCAGCTTACCCGGGGGGCCAAACACCGGGGAGCTGTTTTTT.

The V and J genes are TRBV5-1 and TRBJ1-2, with TRBD1 matching over 11 bases. The ends lost 4 bases at V and 5 bases at J; junction bases unmatched: 10. The V gene's germline CDR1 is SGHRS and CDR2 YFSETQ. The CDR3 has 16 residues. CDR3 loop: CASSHGTGGGGYGYTF. The CDR3 bases are TGCGCCAGCAGCCACGGGACAGGGGGTGGAGGATATGGCTACACCTTC.

The chain links TRBV5-1 to TRBJ1-2; 7 nucleotides agree with TRBD1. The germline V gene encodes CDR1 SGHRS and CDR2 YFSETQ. The V gene end was trimmed by 5 bases and the J gene end by 4 bases; junction bases not matched to a gene: 8. This CDR3 spans 14 amino acids. The CDR3, as DNA: TGCGCCAGCAGACGACAGGGTAGCGGCTATGGCTACACCTTC. It specifies CASRRQGSGYGYTF.

The chain is built from TRBV10-3 and TRBJ1-3; no reliable D call. V was trimmed by 11 bases and J by 0 bases, leaving 17 bases between them. The CDR3 is made up of 15 amino acids. The germline gives CDR1 ENHRY, CDR2 SYGVKD. This chain's CDR3 is CAVEVRTYSGNTIYF. For the CDR3, the DNA is TGTGCCGTTGAGGTGCGGACCTACTCTGGAAACACCATATATTTT.

The gene calls are TRBV4-3 and TRBJ1-2; D is undetermined. The V gene lost 0 bases and the J gene lost 8 bases, with 10 bases spanning the gap. There are 13 residues in the CDR3. Looked up from germline, CDR1 is LGHNA and CDR2 is YSLEER. The DNA of the CDR3 is TGCGCCAGCAGCCAAGATCATGAGAGCGGCTACACCTTC. It translates to CASSQDHESGYTF.

This clone is medium-sized within its sample. The rearrangement joins TRBV19 to TRBJ1-5; D is perhaps TRBD1 (5 bases). This CDR3 has 14 residues. Trimming cost V 2 bases and J 3 bases, with 8 bases left between them. The V gene's germline CDR1 is LNHDA and CDR2 SQIVND (reference sequence). The CDR3 DNA is TGTGCCAGTAGTATACAGGGTTTCAATCAGCCCCAGCATTTT. As protein: CASSIQGFNQPQHF.

V is TRBV30 and J is TRBJ2-4; possible D gene TRBD1, 6 bases. The length of the CDR3 is 13 residues. V lost 2 bases and J 4 bases, leaving 9 bases between the germline ends. The V gene's germline CDR1 is GTSNPN and CDR2 SVGIG (reference sequence). CDR3: CAWSPGQKNIQYF. CDR3 nucleotides: TGTGCCTGGAGTCCCGGACAGAAAAACATTCAGTACTTC.

J is TRBJ2-1 and V is TRBV5-5; D not resolved. The CDR3 length is 11 residues. The V end lost 1 base, the J end lost 8 bases, and 4 bases lay between the germline ends. From germline, CDR1 is SGHKS and CDR2 YYEKEE (reference sequence). CDR3 region: CASSLIHEQFF. The CDR3 nucleotides are TGTGCCAGCAGCTTGATTCATGAGCAGTTCTTC.

V gene TRBV7-9 combines with J gene TRBJ1-6; 9 nucleotides align to TRBD1. This CDR3 is built from 15 residues. Germline trimming cut 5 bases from V and 6 bases from J; bases unmatched to any gene: 5. CDR1 and CDR2 from the germline V gene are SEHNR and FQNEAQ (reference sequence). The CDR3 sequence is CASSPGTGINSPLHF. The CDR3 DNA reads TGTGCCAGCAGCCCCGGGACAGGGATTAATTCACCCCTCCACTTT.

This rearrangement joins TRBV24-1 to TRBJ2-5; D remains ambiguous. The germline V gene has CDR1 KGHDR and CDR2 SFDVKD. The CDR3 is made up of 13 amino acids. Between the trimmed V and J ends, which lost 0 bases and 3 bases, there was a span of 4 bases. CDR3 in DNA: TGTGCCACCAGTGATTTGCTGGAAGAGACCCAGTACTTC. This codes for CATSDLLEETQYF.

The rearrangement joins TRBV14 to TRBJ2-2; no definite D call. Germline V gives CDR1 SGHDN, CDR2 FVKESK. The CDR3 sequence is 15 residues long. V was cut by 1 base and J by 6 bases, with 12 bases left in between. The CDR3 nucleotides are TGTGCCAGCAGCCAAGTTTCCAGCCCACCCGGGGAGCTGTTTTTT. Protein product: CASSQVSSPPGELFF.

The chain joins TRBV2 to TRBJ2-3; D possibly corresponds to TRBD1 (6 bases). The CDR3 has 15 residues. Germline V gene sequence: CDR1 SNHLY, CDR2 FYNNEI. V lost 6 bases and J lost 0, with 13 bases in between. The CDR3 bases are TGTGCCAGCAGGAGACAGGCTCCTAGCACAGATACGCAGTATTTT. It translates to CASRRQAPSTDTQYF.

The chain recombines TRBV3-1 (or the pseudogene TRBV3-2) with TRBJ1-5, with D possibly TRBD1 on 5 matching bases. The CDR3 contains 14 residues. CDR1 is LGHDT, CDR2 YNNKEL, per germline (reference sequence). The ends were cut back, 1 base at V and 7 bases at J, with 11 bases in the middle. DNA of the CDR3: TGTGCCAGCAGCCAAGCGGCGCAGGGACAGCCCCAGCATTTT. Its protein is CASSQAAQGQPQHF.